This TCR beta chain was captured by sequencing in a study of identical twins. CDR3 size: 18 residues. V was clipped by 0 bases and J by 3 bases; unmatched bases: 9. MiXCR, run by TCRdb on the 5' RACE reads, gives a single entry per CDR3 protein. The table lists some 250,000 distinct CDR3 sequences, roughly 13% of them singletons. With no exceptions, donors were healthy Caucasians. This clonotype was seen more than once but under ten times. Another study also made use of these data, one on yellow fever vaccine responses in identical twins.

The source of this sequence is a woman between 18 and 29 years old in good health. The chain employs TRBV12-3 or TRBV12-4 and TRBJ2-3; TRBD2 aligns across 10 bases. The sequencing input was memory (CD45RO+) T cells sorted from blood. The CDR3 sequence is CASSLARTSGYLTDTQYF. CDR3 bases: TGTGCCAGCAGTTTAGCTCGGACTAGCGGCTATCTTACAGATACGCAGTATTTT.